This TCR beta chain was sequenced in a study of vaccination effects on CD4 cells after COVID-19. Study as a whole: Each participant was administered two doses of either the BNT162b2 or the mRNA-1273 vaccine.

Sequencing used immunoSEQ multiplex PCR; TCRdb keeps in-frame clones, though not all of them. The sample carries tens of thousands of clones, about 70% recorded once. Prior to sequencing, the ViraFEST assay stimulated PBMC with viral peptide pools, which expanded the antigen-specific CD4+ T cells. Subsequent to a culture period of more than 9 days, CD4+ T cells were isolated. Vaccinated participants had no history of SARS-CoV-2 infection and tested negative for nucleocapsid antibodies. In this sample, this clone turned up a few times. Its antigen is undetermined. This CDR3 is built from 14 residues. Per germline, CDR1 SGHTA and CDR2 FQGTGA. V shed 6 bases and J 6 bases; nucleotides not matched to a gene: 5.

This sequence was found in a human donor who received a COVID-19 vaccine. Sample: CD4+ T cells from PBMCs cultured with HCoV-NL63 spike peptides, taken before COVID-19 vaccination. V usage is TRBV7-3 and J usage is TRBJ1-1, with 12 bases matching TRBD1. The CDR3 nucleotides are TGTGCCAGCAGGTTGGGACAGGGGGCCTCTGAAGCTTTCTTT. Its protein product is CASRLGQGASEAFF.